This TCR beta chain stems from a study of T cells in Graves' hyperthyroidism and ophthalmopathy (dated by TCRdb to the late 2010s). Broadly, across the study: Peripheral blood samples were taken at initial diagnosis, before any treatment was given. To identify TCR V-J signatures that set the groups apart, the researchers used a discovery cohort of about a hundred patients, made up of roughly 40 with Graves' ophthalmopathy and some 58 with stable Graves' hyperthyroidism. Thyroid tissue and blood T-cell repertoires from six or seven Graves' hyperthyroidism patients were also compared in the study. The paper reports TCR Vbeta CDR3 sequencing of fewer than 150 peripheral blood samples: some 44 ophthalmopathy, around 80 hyperthyroidism and approximately 17 progressor patients. The roughly 100 discovery patients were divided at random into training and test sets in a 7:3 ratio. After sampling, hyperthyroidism patients received methimazole starting at 30 mg daily, and ophthalmopathy patients received high-dose intravenous methylprednisolone. Prospective prediction of ophthalmopathy was tested in an independent validation cohort consisting of 18 to 20 hyperthyroidism patients and around 16 patients who later progressed to ophthalmopathy. The investigation overall reported the following: Blood samples also contained most of the expanded thyroid clonotypes (frequency above 0.001), which suggests that blood repertoires may reflect thyroid immune responses. Sample size was not statistically predetermined, and investigators were not blinded to group allocation. In validation, the model predicted progression to ophthalmopathy a median of roughly 6.2 months before onset, with approximately 70% sensitivity and roughly 73% specificity. A model built on a 13 V-J signature distinguished ophthalmopathy from stable hyperthyroidism, reaching about 88% sensitivity and around 81% specificity in cross-validation and 80%/75% in testing.

The CDR3 numbers 17 residues from cysteine through phenylalanine. Kept here is only the CDR3 DNA, which spans 51 bases and is read in frame from base 1. V drops 1 base and J drops 0 bases, leaving 13 bases in between. As encoded in the germline V gene (reference sequence), CDR1 is SGHKS while CDR2 is YYEKEE. Hyperthyroidism patients were aged 18 to 65 years and newly diagnosed, with disease duration of less than 2 months. The study excluded patients with uncontrolled infections, other autoimmune diseases, pregnancy or lactation. Diagnoses were based on clinical symptoms, serum thyroxine and TRAb, thyroid ultrasound and orbital computed tomography. For progressor patients, blood was drawn at the first diagnosis of hyperthyroidism, before any ophthalmopathy symptoms had appeared. Ficoll-Paque density gradient centrifugation was used to isolate PBMCs from under 11 ml of fresh peripheral blood. Progressor patients were defined as those initially diagnosed with Graves' hyperthyroidism in whom ophthalmopathy developed during follow-up. Total RNA was extracted using Trizol reagent, and RNA quality was assessed on an Agilent 2100 Bioanalyzer.

The TCR beta CDR3 regions were amplified from RNA transcripts. The TCR CDR3 was subjected to a first round of RT-PCR using the HTBI primer set and the Qiagen OneStep RT-PCR kit. Libraries were constructed in a second round of multiplex PCR, after which size selection and purification were performed. Libraries were sequenced paired-end with 100 bp reads on an Illumina HiSeq2000. For the original study's pipeline: Raw data were processed with SOAPnuke, discarding reads with adapters, uncalled bases, mean Phred below 15, or no exact constant-primer or identifier match. COPE v1.2.5 was used to merge the high-quality paired reads, and each unique nucleotide sequence was defined as a clonotype. MiTCR v1.1 was used to align the clonotypes against IMGT TRBV, TRBD and TRBJ reference segments. The analysis was restricted to V-J combinations with a frequency above 0.0001, which together covered 99% to 99.2% of the repertoires. A TCS score was defined as the ratio between F50 (clonal expansion) and ExV (chaos), using BLOSUM62-based TCRdist between CDR3 peptides within each V-J. Welch's t-statistics and random forest reduced around 510 V-J features to 13, which were used in a naive Bayes classifier (R e1071). TCRdb trimmed the raw reads at Q25, called clones with MiXCR and kept productive beta chains. A single entry per CDR3 protein holds the most common genes and DNA from its merged rows. The V and J calls were determined by TCRdb, not by the authors. Present in this sample are about 350,000 distinct CDR3 sequences, about 17% of which were seen just once. 30% to 35% of the sample lies in the top ten.

This clonotype was detected many times. Its cognate antigen has yet to be identified. No base-level quality is on record; no much larger clone is a single base apart. This sequence was found in a woman aged 25-40 years with Graves' hyperthyroidism that later progressed to Graves' ophthalmopathy. The chain joins TRBV5-5 to TRBJ1-4; TRBD1 is a weak D gene call, 6 bases matching. The sequenced sample was blood. This receptor carries the CDR3 CASSLREQGTTNEKLFF. In nucleotide form, the sequence is TGTGCCAGCAGCTTGCGGGAACAGGGAACAACTAATGAAAAACTGTTTTTT.